This T cell receptor beta chain comes out of a study of radiation and T cells in renal cell carcinoma. General observations from the study: No pretreatment tumor biopsies were available for baseline clonotypes.

In the case of this clone: Its matching antigen is unknown.

TCRdb's table, derived via immunoSEQ multiplex PCR, lists solely in-frame clones and lacks some. The sample includes 140,000 or so clones, approximately 86% of them seen just once. Time point reported: blood 4 weeks post-SBRT, at nephrectomy. As for treatment: 15 Gy SBRT to primary tumor, nephrectomy 4 weeks later. Nephrectomy followed 15 Gy stereotactic body radiation by 4 weeks. Radiation-treated patients gave blood at baseline, week 2 and week 4. This CDR3 has 15 residues. The V and J ends lost 2 bases and 0 bases respectively, with 8 bases between them. The V gene's germline CDR1 is MGHRA and CDR2 YSYEKL.

Sequencing was performed on blood, taken from a patient whose treatment included radiotherapy and nephrectomy. V usage is TRBV4-1 and J usage is TRBJ2-1; D remains unclear. The clonotype was recovered from a woman aged 50 to 65 with renal cell carcinoma. The CDR3 region is CASSQTKSSYNEQFF. CDR3 nucleotide sequence: TGCGCCAGCAGCCAAACGAAGAGCTCCTACAATGAGCAGTTCTTC.